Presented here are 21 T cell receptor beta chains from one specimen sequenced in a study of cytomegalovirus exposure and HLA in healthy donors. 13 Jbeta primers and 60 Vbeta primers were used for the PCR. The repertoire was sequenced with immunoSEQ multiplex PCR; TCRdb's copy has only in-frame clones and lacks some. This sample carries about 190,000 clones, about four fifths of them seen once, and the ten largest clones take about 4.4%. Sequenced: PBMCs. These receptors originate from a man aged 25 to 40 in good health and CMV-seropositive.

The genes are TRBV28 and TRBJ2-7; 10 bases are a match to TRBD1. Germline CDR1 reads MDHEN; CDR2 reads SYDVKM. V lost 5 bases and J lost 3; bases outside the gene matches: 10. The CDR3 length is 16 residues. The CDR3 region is CASSKSTGGELYEQYF. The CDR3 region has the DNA TGTGCCAGCAGTAAATCGACAGGGGGCGAACTCTACGAGCAGTACTTC.

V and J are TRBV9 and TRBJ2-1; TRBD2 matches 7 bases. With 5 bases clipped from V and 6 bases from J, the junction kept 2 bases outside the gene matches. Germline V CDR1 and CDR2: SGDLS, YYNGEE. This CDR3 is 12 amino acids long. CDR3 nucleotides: TGTGCCAGCAGTAGCGGGCTCAATGAGCAGTTCTTC. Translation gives CASSSGLNEQFF. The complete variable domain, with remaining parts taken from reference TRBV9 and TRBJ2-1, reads DSGVTQTPKHLITATGQRVTLRCSPRSGDLSVYWYQQSLDQGLQFLIQYYNGEERAKGNILERFSAQQFPDLHSELNLSSLELGDSALYFCASSSGLNEQFFGPGTRLTVL.

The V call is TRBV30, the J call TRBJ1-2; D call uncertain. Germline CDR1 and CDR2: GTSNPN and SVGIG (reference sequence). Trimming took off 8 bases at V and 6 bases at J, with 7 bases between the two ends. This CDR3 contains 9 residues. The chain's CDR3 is CATSDGYTF. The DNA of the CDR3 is TGTGCCACATCAGATGGCTACACCTTC. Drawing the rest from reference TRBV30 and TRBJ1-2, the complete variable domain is SQTIHQWPATLVQPVGSPLSLECTVEGTSNPNLYWYRQAAGRGLQLLFYSVGIGQISSEVPQNLSASRPQDRQFILSSKKLLLSDSGFYLCATSDGYTFGSGTRLTVV.

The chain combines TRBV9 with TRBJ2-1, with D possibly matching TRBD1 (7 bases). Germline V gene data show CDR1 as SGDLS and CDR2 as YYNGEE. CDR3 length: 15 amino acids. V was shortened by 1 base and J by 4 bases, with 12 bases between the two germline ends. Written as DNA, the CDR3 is TGTGCCAGCAGCGTAAGGGGGGACAGATACAATGAGCAGTTCTTC. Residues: CASSVRGDRYNEQFF.

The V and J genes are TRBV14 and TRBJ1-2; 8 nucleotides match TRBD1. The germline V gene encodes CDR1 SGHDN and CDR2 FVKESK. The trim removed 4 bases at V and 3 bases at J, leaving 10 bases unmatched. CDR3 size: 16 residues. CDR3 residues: CASSPPPGTGDYGYTF. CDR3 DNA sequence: TGTGCCAGCAGCCCACCCCCGGGGACAGGTGACTATGGCTACACCTTC.

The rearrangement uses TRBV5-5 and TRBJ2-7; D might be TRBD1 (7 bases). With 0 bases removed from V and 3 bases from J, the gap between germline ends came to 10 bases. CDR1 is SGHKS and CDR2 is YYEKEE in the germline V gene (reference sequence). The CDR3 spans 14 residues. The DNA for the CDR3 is TGTGCCAGCAGCTTGGCAGGGGGGAACTACGAGCAGTACTTC. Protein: CASSLAGGNYEQYF.

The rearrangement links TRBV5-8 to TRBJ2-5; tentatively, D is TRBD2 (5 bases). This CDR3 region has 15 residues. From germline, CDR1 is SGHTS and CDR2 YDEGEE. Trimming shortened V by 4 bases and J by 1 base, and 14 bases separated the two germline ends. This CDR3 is CASSTLKRPQETQYF. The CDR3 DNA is TGTGCCAGCAGCACATTAAAGCGGCCCCAAGAGACCCAGTACTTC.

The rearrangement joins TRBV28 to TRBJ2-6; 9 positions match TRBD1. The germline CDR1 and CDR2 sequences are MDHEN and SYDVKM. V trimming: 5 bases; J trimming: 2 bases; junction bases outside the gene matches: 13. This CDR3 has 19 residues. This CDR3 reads CASSRAPGTGTAGANVLTF. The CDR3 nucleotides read TGTGCCAGCAGTCGAGCGCCCGGGACAGGGACTGCTGGGGCCAACGTCCTGACTTTC.

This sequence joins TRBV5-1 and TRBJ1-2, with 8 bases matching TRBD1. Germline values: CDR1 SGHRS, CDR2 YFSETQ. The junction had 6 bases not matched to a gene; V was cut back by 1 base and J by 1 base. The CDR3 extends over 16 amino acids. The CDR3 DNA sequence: TGCGCCAGCAGCTTGACGACAGGGGCGCTTAACTATGGCTACACCTTC. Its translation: CASSLTTGALNYGYTF.

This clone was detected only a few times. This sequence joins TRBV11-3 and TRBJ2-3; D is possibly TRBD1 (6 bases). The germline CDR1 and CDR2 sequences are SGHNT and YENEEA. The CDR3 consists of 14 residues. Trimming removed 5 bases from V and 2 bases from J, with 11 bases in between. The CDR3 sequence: CASSPDSLTDTQYF. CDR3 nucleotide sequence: TGTGCCAGCAGCCCGGACAGCCTCACAGATACGCAGTATTTT.

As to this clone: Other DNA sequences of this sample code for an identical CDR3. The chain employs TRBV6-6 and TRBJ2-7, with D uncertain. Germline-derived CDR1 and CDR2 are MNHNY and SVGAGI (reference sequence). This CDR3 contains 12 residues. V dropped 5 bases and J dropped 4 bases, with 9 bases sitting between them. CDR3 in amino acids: CASSPSSYEQYF. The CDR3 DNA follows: TGTGCCAGCAGTCCTAGTTCATACGAGCAGTACTTC.

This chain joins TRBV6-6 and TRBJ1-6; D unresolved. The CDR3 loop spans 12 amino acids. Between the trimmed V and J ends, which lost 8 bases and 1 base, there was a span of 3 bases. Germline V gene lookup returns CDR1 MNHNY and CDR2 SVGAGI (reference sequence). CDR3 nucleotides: TGTGCCAGCTCGTCCTATAATTCACCCCTCCACTTT. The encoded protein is CASSSYNSPLHF.

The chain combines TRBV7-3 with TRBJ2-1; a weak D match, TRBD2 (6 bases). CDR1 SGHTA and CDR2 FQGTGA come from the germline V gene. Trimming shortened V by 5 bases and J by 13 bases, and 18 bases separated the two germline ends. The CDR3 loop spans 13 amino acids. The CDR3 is CASSLNPGGDQFF. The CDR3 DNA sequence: TGTGCCAGCAGCCTCAATCCCGGGGGAGACCAGTTCTTC.

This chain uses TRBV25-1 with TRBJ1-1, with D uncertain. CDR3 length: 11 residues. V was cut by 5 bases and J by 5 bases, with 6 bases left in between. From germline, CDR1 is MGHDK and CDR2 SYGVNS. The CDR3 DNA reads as TGTGCCAGCAGTTTTACTACTGAAGCTTTCTTT. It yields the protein CASSFTTEAFF.

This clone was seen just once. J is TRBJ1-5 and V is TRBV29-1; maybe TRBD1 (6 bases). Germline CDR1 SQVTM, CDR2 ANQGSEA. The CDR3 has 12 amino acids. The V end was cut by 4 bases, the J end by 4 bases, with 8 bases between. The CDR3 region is CSVGGLNQPQHF. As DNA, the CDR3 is TGCAGCGTTGGGGGGCTGAATCAGCCCCAGCATTTT.

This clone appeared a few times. CDR3 protein: CASSPWPGSGNTIYF. As DNA, the CDR3 is TGTGCCAGCAGCCCCTGGCCGGGCTCTGGAAACACCATATATTTT. The rearrangement joins TRBV6-5 to TRBJ1-3; D is unclear. Germline V gene sequence: CDR1 MNHEY, CDR2 SVGAGI. This CDR3 has 15 amino acids. The germline V and J ends were trimmed by 6 bases and 0 bases, with 12 bases remaining between them.

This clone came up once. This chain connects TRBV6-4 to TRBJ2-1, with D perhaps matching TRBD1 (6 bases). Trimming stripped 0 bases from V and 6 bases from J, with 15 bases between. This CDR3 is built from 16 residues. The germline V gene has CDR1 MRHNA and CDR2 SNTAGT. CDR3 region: CASSDSGAGAGNEQFF. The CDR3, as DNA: TGTGCCAGCAGTGACTCAGGGGCAGGGGCGGGCAATGAGCAGTTCTTC.

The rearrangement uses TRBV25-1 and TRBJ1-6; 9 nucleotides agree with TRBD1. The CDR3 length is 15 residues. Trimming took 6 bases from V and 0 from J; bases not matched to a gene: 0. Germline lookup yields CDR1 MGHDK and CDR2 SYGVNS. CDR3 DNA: TGTGCCAGCAGGACAGGGGGCTCCTATAATTCACCCCTCCACTTT. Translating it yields CASRTGGSYNSPLHF.

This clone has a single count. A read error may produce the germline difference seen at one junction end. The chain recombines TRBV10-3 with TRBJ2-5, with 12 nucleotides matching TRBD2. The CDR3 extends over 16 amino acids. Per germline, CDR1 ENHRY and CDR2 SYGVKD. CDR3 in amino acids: CAISFGLAGFQGTQYF. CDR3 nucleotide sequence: TGTGCCATCAGTTTCGGACTAGCGGGGTTTCAAGGGACCCAGTACTTC.

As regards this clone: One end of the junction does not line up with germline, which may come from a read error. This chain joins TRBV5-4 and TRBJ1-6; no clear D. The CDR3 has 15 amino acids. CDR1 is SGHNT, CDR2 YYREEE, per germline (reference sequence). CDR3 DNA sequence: TGTGCCAGCAGCTTCCGGGCGGGCAATAATTCACCCCCCCACTTT. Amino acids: CASSFRAGNNSPPHF. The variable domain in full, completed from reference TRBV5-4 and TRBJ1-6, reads ETGVTQSPTHLIKTRGQQVTLRCSSQSGHNTVSWYQQALGQGPQFIFQYYREEENGRGNFPPRFSGLQFPNYSSELNVNALELDDSALYLCASSFRAGNNSPPHFGNGTRLTVT.

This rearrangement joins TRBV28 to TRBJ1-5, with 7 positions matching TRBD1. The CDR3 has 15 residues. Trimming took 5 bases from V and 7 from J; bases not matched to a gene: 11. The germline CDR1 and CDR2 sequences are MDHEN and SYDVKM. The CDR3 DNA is TGTGCCAGCAGTCGGGGACAGTCATTAGGGCAGCCCCAGCATTTT. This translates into CASSRGQSLGQPQHF.